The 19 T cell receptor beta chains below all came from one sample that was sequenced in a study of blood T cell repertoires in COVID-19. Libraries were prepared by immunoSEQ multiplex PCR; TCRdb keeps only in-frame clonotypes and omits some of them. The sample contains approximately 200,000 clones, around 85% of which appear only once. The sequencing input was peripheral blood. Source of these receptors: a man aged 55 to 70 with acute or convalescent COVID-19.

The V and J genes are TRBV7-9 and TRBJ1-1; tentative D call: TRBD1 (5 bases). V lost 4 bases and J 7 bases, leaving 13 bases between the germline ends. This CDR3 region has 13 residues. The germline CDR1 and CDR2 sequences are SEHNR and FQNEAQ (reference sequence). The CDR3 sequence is CASSSGQGGEAFF. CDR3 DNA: TGTGCCAGCAGCTCCGGCCAGGGAGGTGAAGCTTTCTTT.

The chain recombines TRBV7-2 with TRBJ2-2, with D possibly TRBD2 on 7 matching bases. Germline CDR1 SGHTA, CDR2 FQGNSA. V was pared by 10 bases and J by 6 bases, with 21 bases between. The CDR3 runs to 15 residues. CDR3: CATSPHEGGAGELFF. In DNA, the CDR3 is TGTGCCACCTCCCCCCATGAGGGGGGGGCCGGGGAGCTGTTTTTT.

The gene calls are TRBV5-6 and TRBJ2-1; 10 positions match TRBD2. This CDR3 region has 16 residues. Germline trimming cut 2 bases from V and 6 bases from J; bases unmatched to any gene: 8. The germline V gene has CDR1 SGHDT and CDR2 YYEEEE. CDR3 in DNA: TGTGCCAGCAGCTTCTTCTCCAGCGGGAGGGCCAATGAGCAGTTCTTC. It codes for CASSFFSSGRANEQFF.

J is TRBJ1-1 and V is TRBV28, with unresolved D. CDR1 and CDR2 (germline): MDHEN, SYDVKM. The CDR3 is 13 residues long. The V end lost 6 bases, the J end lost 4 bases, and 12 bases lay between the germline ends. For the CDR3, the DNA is TGTGCCAGCAGCCCGGCGGGCCGCACTGAAGCTTTCTTT. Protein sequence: CASSPAGRTEAFF.

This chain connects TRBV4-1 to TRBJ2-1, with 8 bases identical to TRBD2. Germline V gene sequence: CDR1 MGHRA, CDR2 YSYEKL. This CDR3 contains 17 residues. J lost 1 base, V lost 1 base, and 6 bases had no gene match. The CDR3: CASSQGSGSGSYNEQFF. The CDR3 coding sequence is TGCGCCAGCAGCCAAGGAAGCGGGAGCGGGTCCTACAATGAGCAGTTCTTC.

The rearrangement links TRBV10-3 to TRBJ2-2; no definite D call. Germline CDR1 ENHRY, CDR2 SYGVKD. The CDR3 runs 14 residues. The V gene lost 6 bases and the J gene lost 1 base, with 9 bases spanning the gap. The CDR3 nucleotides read TGTGCCATCAGGGCGGAACTGAACACCGGGGAGCTGTTTTTT. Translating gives CAIRAELNTGELFF.

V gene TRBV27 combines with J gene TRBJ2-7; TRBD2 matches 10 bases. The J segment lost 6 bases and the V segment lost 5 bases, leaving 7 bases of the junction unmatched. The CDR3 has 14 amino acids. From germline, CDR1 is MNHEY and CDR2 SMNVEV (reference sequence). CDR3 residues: CASSGLAGVSEQYF. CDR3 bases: TGTGCCAGCAGTGGGCTAGCGGGAGTGAGCGAGCAGTACTTC.

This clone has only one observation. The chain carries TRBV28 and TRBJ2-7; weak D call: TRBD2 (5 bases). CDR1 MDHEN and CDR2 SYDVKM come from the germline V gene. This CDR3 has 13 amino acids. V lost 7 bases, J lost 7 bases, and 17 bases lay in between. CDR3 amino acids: CASKSPRVWEQYF. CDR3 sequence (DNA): TGTGCCAGCAAGAGCCCGCGGGTGTGGGAGCAGTACTTC.

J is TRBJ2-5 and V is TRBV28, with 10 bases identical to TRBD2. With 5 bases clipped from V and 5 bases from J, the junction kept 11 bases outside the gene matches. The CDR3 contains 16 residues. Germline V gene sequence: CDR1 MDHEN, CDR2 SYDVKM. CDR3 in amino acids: CASSTPLAGRAETQYF. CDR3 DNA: TGTGCCAGCAGTACGCCACTAGCGGGGCGGGCGGAGACCCAGTACTTC. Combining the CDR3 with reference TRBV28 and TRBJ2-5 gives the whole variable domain DVKVTQSSRYLVKRTGEKVFLECVQDMDHENMFWYRQDPGLGLRLIYFSYDVKMKEKGDIPEGYSVSREKKERFSLILESASTNQTSMYLCASSTPLAGRAETQYFGPGTRLLVL.

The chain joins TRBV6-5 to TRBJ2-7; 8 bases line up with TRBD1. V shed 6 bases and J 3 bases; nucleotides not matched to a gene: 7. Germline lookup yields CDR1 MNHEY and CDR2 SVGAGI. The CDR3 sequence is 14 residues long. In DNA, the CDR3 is TGTGCCAGCAGACCAGGGGGCTCCATCTACGAGCAGTACTTC. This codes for CASRPGGSIYEQYF.

The CDR3 DNA reads as TGTGCCTGCGGGACCGTGAACAATGAGCAGTTCTTC. It specifies CACGTVNNEQFF. The V gene is TRBV28, the J gene TRBJ2-1; tentative D call: TRBD2 (6 bases). Germline CDR1 MDHEN, CDR2 SYDVKM. Trimming removed 11 bases at V and 5 bases at J, with 13 bases between. The CDR3 is 12 residues long.

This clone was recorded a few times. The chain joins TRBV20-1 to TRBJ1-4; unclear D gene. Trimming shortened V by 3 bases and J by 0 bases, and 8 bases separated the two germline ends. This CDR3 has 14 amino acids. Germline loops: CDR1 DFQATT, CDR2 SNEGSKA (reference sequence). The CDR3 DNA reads TGCAGTGCTAGTACCGGGACAACTAATGAAAAACTGTTTTTT. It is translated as CSASTGTTNEKLFF.

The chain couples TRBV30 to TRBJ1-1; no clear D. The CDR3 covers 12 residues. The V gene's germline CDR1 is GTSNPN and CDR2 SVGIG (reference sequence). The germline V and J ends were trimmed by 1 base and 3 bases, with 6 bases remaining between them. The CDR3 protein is CAWSEFYTEAFF. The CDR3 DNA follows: TGTGCCTGGAGTGAATTCTACACTGAAGCTTTCTTT.

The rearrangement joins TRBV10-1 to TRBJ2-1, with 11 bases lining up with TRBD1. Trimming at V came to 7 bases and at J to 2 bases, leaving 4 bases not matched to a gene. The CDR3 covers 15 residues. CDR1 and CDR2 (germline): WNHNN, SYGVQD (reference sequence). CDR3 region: CASTRTGGTYNEQFF. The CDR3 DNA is TGCGCCAGCACCAGGACAGGGGGCACCTACAATGAGCAGTTCTTC.

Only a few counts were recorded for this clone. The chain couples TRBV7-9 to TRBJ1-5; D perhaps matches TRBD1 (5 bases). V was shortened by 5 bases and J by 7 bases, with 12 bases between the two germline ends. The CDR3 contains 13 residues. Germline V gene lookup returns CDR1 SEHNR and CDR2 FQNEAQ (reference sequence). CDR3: CASSGDSGQPQHF. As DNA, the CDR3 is TGTGCCAGCAGCGGTGACAGTGGCCAGCCCCAGCATTTT.

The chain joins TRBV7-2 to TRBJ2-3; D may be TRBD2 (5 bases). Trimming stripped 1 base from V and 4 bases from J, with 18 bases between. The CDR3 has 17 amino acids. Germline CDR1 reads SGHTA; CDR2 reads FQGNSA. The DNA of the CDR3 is TGTGCCAGCAGCTTAGAAATCATTGCGGGTGGGGCAGATACGCAGTATTTT. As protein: CASSLEIIAGGADTQYF.

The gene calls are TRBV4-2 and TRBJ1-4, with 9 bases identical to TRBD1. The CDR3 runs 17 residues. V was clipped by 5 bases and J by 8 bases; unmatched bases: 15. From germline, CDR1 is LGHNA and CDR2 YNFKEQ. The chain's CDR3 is CASSKRRGQGLKEKLFF. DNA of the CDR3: TGTGCCAGCAGCAAGAGACGGGGACAGGGCCTAAAGGAAAAACTGTTTTTT.

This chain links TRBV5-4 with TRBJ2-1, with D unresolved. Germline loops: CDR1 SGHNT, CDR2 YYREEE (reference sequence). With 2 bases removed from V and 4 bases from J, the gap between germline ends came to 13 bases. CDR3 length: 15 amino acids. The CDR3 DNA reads TGTGCCAGCAGCTTTTCTGCACAATCTTACAATGAGCAGTTCTTC. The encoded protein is CASSFSAQSYNEQFF.

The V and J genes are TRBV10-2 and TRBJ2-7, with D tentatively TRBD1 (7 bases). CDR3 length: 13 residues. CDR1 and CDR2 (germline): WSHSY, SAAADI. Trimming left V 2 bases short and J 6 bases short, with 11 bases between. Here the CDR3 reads CASSEQGGFEQYF. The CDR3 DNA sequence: TGCGCCAGCAGTGAGCAGGGGGGCTTCGAGCAGTACTTC.